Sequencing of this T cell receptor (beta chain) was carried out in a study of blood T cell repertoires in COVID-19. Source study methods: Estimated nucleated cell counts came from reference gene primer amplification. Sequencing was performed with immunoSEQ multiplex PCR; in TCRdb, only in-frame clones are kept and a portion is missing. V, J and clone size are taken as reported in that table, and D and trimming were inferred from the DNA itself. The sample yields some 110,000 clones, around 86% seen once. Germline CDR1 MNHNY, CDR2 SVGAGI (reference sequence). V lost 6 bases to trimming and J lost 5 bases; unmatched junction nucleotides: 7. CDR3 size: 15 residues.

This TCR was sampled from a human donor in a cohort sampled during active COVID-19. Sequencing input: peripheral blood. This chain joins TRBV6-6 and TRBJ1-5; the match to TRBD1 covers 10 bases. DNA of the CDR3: TGTGCCAGCAGGGAGACAGGGGGCATTTATCAGCCCCAGCATTTT. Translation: CASRETGGIYQPQHF.